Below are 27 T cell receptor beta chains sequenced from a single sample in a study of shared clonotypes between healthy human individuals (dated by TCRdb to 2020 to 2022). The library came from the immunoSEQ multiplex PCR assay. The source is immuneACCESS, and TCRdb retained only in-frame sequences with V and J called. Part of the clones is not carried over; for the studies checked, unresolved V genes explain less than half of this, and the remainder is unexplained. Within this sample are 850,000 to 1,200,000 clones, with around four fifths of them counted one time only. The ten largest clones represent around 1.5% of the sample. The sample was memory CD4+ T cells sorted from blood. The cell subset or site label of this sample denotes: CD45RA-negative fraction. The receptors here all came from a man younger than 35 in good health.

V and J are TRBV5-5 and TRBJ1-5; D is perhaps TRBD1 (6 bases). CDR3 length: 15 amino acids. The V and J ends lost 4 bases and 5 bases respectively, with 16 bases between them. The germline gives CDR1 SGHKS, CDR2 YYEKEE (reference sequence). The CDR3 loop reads CASSATGRTYQPQHF. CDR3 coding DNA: TGTGCCAGCAGCGCCACAGGGCGTACGTATCAGCCCCAGCATTTT.

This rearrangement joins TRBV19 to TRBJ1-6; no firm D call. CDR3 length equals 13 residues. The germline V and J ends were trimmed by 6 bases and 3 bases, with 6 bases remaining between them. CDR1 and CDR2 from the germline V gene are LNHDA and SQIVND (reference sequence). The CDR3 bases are TGTGCCAGTAGAACTGGCTATAATTCACCCCTCCACTTT. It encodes CASRTGYNSPLHF.

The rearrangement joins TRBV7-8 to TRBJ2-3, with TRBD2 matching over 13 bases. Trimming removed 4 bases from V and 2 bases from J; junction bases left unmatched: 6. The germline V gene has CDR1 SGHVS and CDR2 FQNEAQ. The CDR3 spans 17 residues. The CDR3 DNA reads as TGTGCCAGCAGCTCGACTAGCGGGAGGACCTCCACAGATACGCAGTATTTT. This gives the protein CASSSTSGRTSTDTQYF.

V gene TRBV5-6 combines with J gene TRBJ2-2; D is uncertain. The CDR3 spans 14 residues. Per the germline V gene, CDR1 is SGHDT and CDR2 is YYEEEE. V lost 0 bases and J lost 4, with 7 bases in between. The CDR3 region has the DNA TGTGCCAGCAGCTTGGCCCTGAGCACCGGGGAGCTGTTTTTT. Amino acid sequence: CASSLALSTGELFF.

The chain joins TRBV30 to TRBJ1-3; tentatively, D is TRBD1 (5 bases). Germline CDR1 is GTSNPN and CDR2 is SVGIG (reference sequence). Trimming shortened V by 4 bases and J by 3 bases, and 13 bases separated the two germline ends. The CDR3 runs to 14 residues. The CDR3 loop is CAWKGGAGGNTIYF. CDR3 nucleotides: TGTGCCTGGAAAGGAGGGGCCGGTGGAAACACCATATATTTT.

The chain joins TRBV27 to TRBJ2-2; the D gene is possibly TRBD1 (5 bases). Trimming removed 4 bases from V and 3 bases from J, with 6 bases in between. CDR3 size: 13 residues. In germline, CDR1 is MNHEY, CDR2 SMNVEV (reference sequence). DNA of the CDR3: TGTGCCAGCAGTTCAGGGCACACCGGGGAGCTGTTTTTT. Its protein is CASSSGHTGELFF.

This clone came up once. This chain's CDR3 is CASSLGPSGSGRNTIYF. The CDR3 nucleotides are TGCGCCAGCAGCCTGGGCCCCTCCGGATCGGGTAGAAACACCATATATTTT. This sequence joins TRBV4-1 and TRBJ1-3; no reliable D call. Germline values: CDR1 MGHRA, CDR2 YSYEKL. V lost 4 bases, J lost 5 bases, and 21 bases lay in between. CDR3 length equals 17 residues.

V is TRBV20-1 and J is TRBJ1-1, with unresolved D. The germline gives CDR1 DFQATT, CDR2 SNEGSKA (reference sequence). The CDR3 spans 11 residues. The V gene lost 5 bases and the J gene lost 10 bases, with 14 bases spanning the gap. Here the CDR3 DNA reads TGCAGTGCTTTTCACCGTGAGATAGCTTTCTTT. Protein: CSAFHREIAFF.

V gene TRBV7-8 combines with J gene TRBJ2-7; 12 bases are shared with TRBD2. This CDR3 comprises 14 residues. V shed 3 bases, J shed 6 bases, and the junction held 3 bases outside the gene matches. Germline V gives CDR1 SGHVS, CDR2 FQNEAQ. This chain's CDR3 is CASSFQTSGSEQYF. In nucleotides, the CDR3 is TGTGCCAGCAGCTTCCAGACTAGCGGGAGCGAGCAGTACTTC.

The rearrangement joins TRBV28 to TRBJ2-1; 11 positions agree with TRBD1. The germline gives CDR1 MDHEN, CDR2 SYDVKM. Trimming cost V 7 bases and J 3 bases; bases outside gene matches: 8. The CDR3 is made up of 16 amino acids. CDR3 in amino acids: CASKVGGTGGYNEQFF. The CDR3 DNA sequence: TGTGCCAGCAAAGTAGGGGGGACAGGGGGCTACAATGAGCAGTTCTTC.

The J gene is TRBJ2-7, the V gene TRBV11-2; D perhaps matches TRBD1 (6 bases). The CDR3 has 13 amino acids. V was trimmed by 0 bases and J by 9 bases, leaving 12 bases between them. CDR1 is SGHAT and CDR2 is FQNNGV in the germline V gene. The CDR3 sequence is CASSLETGLGQYF. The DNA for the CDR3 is TGTGCCAGCAGCTTAGAGACAGGCCTTGGGCAGTACTTC.

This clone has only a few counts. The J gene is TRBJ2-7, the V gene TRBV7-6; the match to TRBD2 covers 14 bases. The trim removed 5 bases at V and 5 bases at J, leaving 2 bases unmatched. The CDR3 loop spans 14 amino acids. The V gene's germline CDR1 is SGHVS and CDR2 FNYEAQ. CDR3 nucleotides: TGTGCCAGCAGCAGGGGACTAGCGGGAGACGAGCAGTACTTC. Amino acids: CASSRGLAGDEQYF.

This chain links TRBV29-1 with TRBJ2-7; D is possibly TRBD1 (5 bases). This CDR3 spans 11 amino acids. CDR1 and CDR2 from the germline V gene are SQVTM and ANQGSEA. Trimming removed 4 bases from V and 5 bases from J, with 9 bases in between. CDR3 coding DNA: TGCAGCGTTGTGTGGGGCCACGAGCAGTACTTC. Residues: CSVVWGHEQYF.

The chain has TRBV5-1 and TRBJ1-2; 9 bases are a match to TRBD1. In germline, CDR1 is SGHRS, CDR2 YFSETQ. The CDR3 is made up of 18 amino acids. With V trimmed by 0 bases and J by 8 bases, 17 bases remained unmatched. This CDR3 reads CASSLGRQGEGPLSGYTF. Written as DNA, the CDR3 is TGCGCCAGCAGCTTGGGAAGACAGGGGGAAGGGCCTCTCTCCGGCTACACCTTC.

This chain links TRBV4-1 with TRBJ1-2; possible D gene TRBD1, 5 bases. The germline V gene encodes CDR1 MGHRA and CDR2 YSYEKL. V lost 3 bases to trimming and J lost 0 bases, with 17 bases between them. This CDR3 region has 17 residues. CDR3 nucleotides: TGCGCCAGCAGCCAGACACCTTCGTGGGGGTCTAACTATGGCTACACCTTC. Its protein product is CASSQTPSWGSNYGYTF.

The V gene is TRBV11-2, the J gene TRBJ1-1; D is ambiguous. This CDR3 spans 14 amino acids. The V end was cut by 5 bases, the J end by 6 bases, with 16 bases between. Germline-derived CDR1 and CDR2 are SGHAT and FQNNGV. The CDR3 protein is CASSAEGREAEAFF. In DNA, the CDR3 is TGTGCCAGCAGCGCCGAGGGTAGGGAGGCTGAAGCTTTCTTT.

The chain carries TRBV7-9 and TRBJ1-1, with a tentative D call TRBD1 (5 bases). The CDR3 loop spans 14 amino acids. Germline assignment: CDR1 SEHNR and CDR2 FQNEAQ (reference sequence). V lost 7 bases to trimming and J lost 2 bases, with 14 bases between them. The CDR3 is CASTAEQGNTEAFF. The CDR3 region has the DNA TGTGCCAGCACTGCGGAGCAGGGAAACACTGAAGCTTTCTTT.

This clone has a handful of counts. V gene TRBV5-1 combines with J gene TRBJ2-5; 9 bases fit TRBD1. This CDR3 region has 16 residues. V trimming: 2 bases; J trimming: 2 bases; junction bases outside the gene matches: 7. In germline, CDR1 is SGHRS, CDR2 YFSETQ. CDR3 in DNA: TGCGCCAGCAGCTTACCAAGTGGACAGGGGCAAGAGACCCAGTACTTC. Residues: CASSLPSGQGQETQYF.

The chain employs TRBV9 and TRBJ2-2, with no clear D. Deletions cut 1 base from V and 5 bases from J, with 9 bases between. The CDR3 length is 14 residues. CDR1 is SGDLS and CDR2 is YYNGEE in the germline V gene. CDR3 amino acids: CASSVFKGTGELFF. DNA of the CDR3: TGTGCCAGCAGCGTATTTAAGGGTACCGGGGAGCTGTTTTTT.

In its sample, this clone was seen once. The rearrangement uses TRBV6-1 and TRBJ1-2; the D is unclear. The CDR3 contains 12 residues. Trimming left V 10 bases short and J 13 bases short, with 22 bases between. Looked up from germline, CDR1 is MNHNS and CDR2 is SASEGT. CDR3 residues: CATSPVGPRPTF. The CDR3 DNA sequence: TGTGCCACCTCCCCCGTCGGCCCACGCCCCACCTTC.

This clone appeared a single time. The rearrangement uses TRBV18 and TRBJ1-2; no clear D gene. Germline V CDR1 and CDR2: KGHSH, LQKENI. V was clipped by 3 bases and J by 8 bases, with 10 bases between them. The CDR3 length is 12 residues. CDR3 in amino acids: CASSPNAGGYTF. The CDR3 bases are TGTGCCAGCTCACCCAATGCCGGGGGCTACACCTTC.

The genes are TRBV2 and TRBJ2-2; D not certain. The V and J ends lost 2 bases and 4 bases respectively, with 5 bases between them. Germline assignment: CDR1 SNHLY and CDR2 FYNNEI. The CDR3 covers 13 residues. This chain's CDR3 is CASSERSTGELFF. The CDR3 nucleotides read TGTGCCAGCAGTGAAAGGTCCACCGGGGAGCTGTTTTTT.

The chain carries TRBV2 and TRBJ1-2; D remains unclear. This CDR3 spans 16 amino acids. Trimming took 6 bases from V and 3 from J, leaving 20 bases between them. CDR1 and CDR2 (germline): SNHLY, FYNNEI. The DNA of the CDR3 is TGTGCCAGCAGAGCAAGGACGGGCCAATTGGACTATGGCTACACCTTC. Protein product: CASRARTGQLDYGYTF.

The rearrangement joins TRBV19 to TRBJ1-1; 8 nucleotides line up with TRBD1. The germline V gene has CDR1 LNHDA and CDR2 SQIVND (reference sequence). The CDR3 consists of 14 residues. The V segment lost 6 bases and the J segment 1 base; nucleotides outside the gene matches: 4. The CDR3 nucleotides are TGTGCCAGTAGGGACAGGGCCGCGAACACTGAAGCTTTCTTT. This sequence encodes CASRDRAANTEAFF.

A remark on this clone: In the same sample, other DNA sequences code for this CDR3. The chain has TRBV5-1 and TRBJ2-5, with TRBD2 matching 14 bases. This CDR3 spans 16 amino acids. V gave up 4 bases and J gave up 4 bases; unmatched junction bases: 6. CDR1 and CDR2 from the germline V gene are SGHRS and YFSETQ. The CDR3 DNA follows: TGCGCCAGCAGCCTAAGACTAGCGGGAGGGCCAGAGACCCAGTACTTC. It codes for CASSLRLAGGPETQYF.

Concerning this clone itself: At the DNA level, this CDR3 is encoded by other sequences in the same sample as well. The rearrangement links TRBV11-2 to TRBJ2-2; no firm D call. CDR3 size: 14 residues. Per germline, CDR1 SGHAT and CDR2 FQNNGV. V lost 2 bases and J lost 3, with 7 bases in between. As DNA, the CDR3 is TGTGCCAGCAGCTTAAGTGGTCACACCGGGGAGCTGTTTTTT. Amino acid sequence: CASSLSGHTGELFF. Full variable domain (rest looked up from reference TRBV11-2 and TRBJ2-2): EAGVAQSPRYKIIEKRQSVAFWCNPISGHATLYWYQQILGQGPKLLIQFQNNGVVDDSQLPKDRFSAERLKGVDSTLKIQPAKLEDSAVYLCASSLSGHTGELFFGEGSRLTVL.

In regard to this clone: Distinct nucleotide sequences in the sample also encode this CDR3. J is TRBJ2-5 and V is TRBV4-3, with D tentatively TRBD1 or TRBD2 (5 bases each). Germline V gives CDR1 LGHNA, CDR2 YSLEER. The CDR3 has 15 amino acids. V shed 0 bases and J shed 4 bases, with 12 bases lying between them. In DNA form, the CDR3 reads TGCGCCAGCAGCCAAGATCAGGGAGCCCGAGAGACCCAGTACTTC. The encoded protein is CASSQDQGARETQYF.